This T cell receptor beta chain originates from a study of T cell repertoires in cytomegalovirus infection. One entry per CDR3 protein, called by TCRdb with MiXCR from the reads. Among about 100,000 distinct CDR3 sequences listed, roughly 41% were seen once. Study conclusions and caveats: Across the ex vivo response, the dominant clonotypes were HLA-C-restricted CMV-specific TCR beta clonotypes.

The V and J ends lost 8 bases and 3 bases respectively, with 14 bases between them. The CDR3 length is 13 residues. The germline V gene has CDR1 WSHSY and CDR2 SAAADI. This clonotype was detected a few times. Its antigen is not identified. The V gene is TRBV10-2, the J gene TRBJ2-7; a weak D match, TRBD1 (5 bases). The receptor was isolated from a human donor in good health (CMV status not recorded). Some clones in this sample may be carry-over from other donors' samples. The sequenced sample was CD8+ T cells from cultured PBMCs, obtained from culture after CMV antigen stimulation. This CDR3 reads CASGQGMGYEQYF. CDR3 sequence (DNA): TGCGCCAGCGGGCAGGGAATGGGCTACGAGCAGTACTTC.